The TCR beta chain under discussion was sequenced for a study of blood T cell repertoires in COVID-19. The wider study: Both acute and convalescent COVID-19 samples were obtained from the United States, Italy and Spain. From T cells, B-cell-depleted T cells, or PBMCs came the material, which was cDNA or gDNA.

As originally analysed: Reference gene primer amplification yielded estimated nucleated cell counts. The data were produced by immunoSEQ multiplex PCR, yet TCRdb's version contains in-frame clones alone and is incomplete. From that table come the V and J calls and clone size; the DNA was used to work out D and trimming. The repertoire holds 150,000 or so clones, with 80% to 85% as singletons. Trimming cost V 2 bases and J 7 bases, with 6 bases left between them. Germline assignment: CDR1 PRHDT and CDR2 FYEKMQ (reference sequence). The CDR3 is 13 amino acids. The rearrangement joins TRBV13 to TRBJ1-6; unclear D gene. The sample consisted of peripheral blood. The receptor comes from a man younger than 30 with active or convalescent COVID-19. The CDR3 here is CASSLSRNSPLHF. In DNA, the CDR3 is TGTGCCAGCAGCTTATCTAGGAATTCACCCCTCCACTTT. Complete variable domain (other parts from reference TRBV13 and TRBJ1-6): AAGVIQSPRHLIKEKRETATLKCYPIPRHDTVYWYQQGPGQDPQFLISFYEKMQSDKGSIPDRFSAQQFSDYHSELNMSSLELGDSALYFCASSLSRNSPLHFGNGTRLTVT.